The present TCR beta chain was sequenced within a study of T cell responses to AZD1222 COVID-19 vaccine. General observations from the study: The donor group comprised mostly white British people and more females; the analysis possibly underestimated clonal diversity.

The V segment lost 3 bases and the J segment 4 bases; nucleotides outside the gene matches: 9. The length of the CDR3 is 16 residues. Germline CDR1 reads SGHAT; CDR2 reads FQDESV (reference sequence). This table comes from immunoSEQ multiplex PCR, and its TCRdb copy is limited to in-frame clones, with some not included. Of about 110,000 clones detected, roughly 90% appear once; the ten largest clones hold around 4.5%. Comment on this clone: Its antigen is as yet unknown.

The receptor was derived from an adult in good health. The sequenced sample was peripheral blood, obtained on day 0 of AZD1222 vaccination. The chain uses TRBV11-1 and TRBJ2-3; 8 bases align to TRBD2. This chain's CDR3 is CASSFLSAGGSDTQYF. CDR3 in DNA: TGTGCCAGCAGCTTCTTATCTGCGGGGGGCTCAGATACGCAGTATTTT. Variable domain in full (rest from reference TRBV11-1 and TRBJ2-3): EAEVAQSPRYKITEKSQAVAFWCDPISGHATLYWYRQILGQGPELLVQFQDESVVDDSQLPKDRFSAERLKGVDSTLKIQPAELGDSAMYLCASSFLSAGGSDTQYFGPGTRLTVL.